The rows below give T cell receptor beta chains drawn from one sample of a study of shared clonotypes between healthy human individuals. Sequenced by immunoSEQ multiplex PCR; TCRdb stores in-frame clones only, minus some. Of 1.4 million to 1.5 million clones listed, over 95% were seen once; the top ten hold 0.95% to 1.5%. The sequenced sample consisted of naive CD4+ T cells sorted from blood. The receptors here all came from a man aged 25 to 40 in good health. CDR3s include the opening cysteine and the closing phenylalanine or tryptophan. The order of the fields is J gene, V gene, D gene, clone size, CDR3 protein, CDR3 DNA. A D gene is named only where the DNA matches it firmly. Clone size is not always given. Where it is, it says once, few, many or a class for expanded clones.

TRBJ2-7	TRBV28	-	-	CASSFTREQYF	TGTGCCAGCAGCTTTACTAGGGAGCAGTACTTC
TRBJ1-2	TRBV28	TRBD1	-	CASSLLTTGGGYTF	TGTGCCAGCAGTCTACTGACGACAGGGGGCGGCTACACCTTC
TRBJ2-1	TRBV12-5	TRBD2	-	CASGLVIRAGRVHEQFF	TGTGCTAGTGGTTTGGTAATTCGGGCGGGGAGGGTTCATGAGCAGTTCTTC
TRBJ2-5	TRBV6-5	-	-	CASRTRETQYF	TGTGCCAGCAGGACGAGAGAGACCCAGTACTTC
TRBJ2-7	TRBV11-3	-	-	CASSLATDYEQYF	TGTGCCAGCAGCTTAGCCACCGACTACGAGCAGTACTTC
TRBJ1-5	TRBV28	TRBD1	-	CASSLPLGTGGQPQHF	TGTGCCAGCAGTTTGCCCCTTGGGACAGGGGGCCAGCCCCAGCATTTT
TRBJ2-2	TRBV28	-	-	CASRAPGTGELFF	TGTGCCAGCAGGGCCCCAGGTACCGGGGAGCTGTTTTTT
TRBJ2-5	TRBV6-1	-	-	CAASVAAVRRETQYF	TGTGCCGCCTCGGTGGCGGCTGTAAGGCGGGAGACCCAGTACTTC
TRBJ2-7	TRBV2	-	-	CASREDLKHEQYF	TGTGCCAGCAGGGAGGACTTAAAACACGAGCAGTACTTC
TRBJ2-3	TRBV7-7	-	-	CASSSLAVTDTQYF	TGTGCTAGCAGCTCGTTAGCGGTCACAGATACGCAGTATTTT
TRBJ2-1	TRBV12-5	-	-	CASGLVGVFDEQFF	TGTGCTAGTGGTTTGGTAGGGGTGTTCGATGAGCAGTTCTTC
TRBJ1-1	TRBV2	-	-	CASSVRVLNTEAFF	TGTGCCAGCAGTGTCCGGGTTTTAAACACTGAAGCTTTCTTT
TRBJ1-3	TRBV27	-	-	CASSPGGGISSGNTIYF	TGTGCCAGCAGTCCCGGGGGAGGGATTAGCTCTGGAAACACCATATATTTT
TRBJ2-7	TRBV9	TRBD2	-	CASSLGLAGSYEQYF	TGTGCCAGCAGCCTGGGTTTAGCGGGCAGCTACGAGCAGTACTTC
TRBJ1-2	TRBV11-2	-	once	CASSSDSFYGYTF	TGTGCCAGCAGCTCGGACAGCTTCTATGGCTACACCTTC
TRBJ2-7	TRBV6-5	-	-	CATTSVAHSREQYF	TGTGCCACCACATCAGTCGCCCACTCCCGCGAGCAGTACTTC
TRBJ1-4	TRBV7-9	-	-	CASSPTGSTNEKLFF	TGTGCCAGCAGCCCAACCGGCTCCACTAATGAAAAACTGTTTTTT
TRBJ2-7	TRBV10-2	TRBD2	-	CASSRDQKTLAGILYEQYF	TGCGCCAGCAGCCGGGACCAAAAGACACTAGCGGGAATACTCTACGAGCAGTACTTC